This T cell receptor (beta chain) was recovered during a study of shared clonotypes between healthy human individuals (dated by TCRdb to 2018 to 2021). For the study in its entirety: A few men and a couple of women, aged 18 to 49 years, made up the cohort. For each donor, CD4 naive and CD4 memory were each run on three plates, CD8 naive on two plates, and CD8 memory on one plate. To estimate repertoire size and how much clonotype sharing occurs between individuals, the study deeply sequenced the blood TCR repertoires of roughly 5 healthy adults. Different laboratories and diverse techniques were used to prepare libraries and sequence TCR repertoires, to increase sequencing depth and limit assay-specific biases. Leukapheresis yielded between about 0.94 and 9.5 billion PBMCs per donor. Beyond this particular receptor, the publication reports: Only blood was sampled, and tissue TCR repertoires likely differ from those in blood. Across four donors, about 5% of naive CD4, more than 3% of naive CD8, roughly 2.2% of memory CD4, and 0.4% to 0.45% of memory CD8 clonotypes were shared. Naive subsets generally had larger estimated clonotype richness than memory subsets did. Because the study included only a small number of donors, the genetic and exposure-history diversity represented was limited. Based on pairwise subsampling, the degree of clonotype sharing among donors was expected to be affected by sequencing depth. Rarefaction of sorted-subset datasets indicated incomplete sequencing despite the large sequencing depth. Compared with non-shared clonotypes, clonotypes shared by all four sorted-subset donors had higher generation probabilities.

Points on this clone: Its antigen is unknown. Base qualities are not recorded, but no much larger clone differs from it by a single base.

CD8 naive samples were CD45RO-negative cells positively selected for CCR7, giving a CD45RA+CCR7+ population that excluded TemRA cells. Healthy HIV-negative adults with no recently reported acute infections or vaccinations were included as donors. Every donor was a Caucasian adult residing in Nashville, Tennessee, USA. Blood was obtained by leukapheresis, after which PBMCs were separated by Ficoll-Histopaque density gradient centrifugation and cryopreserved in liquid nitrogen vapor phase. Analytical flow cytometry was used to check the purity and quantity of every magnetically sorted T cell population. From each sorted fraction, genomic DNA was isolated and quantified by UV absorbance on a Nanodrop 2000c. In the germline V gene (reference sequence), CDR1 corresponds to MNHNY and CDR2 to SVGAGI. The CDR3 contains 11 residues, cysteine and phenylalanine counted. The entry retains the CDR3 DNA only, 33 bases that are in frame from base 1. Trimming removed 8 bases from V and 2 bases from J, leaving 7 bases between the germline ends.

Using the deep immunoSEQ assay, TCR CDR3 regions were amplified from genomic DNA by multiplex PCR. Extracted genomic DNA from each cell subset was spread evenly across all wells of several immunoSEQ 96-well plates, with each plate serving as a replicate. Each replicate PCR for sorted subsets received about 0.2 ug genomic DNA, equal to about 30,000 T cell genomes. The purified libraries were quantified using a Qubit 3.0 fluorometer, sized with a Bioanalyzer 2100, and then quantified again using the KAPA Library Quantification kit. A separate single-read 150-cycle Illumina NextSeq 550 flow cell was used to sequence each immunoSEQ 96-well plate. Per the source publication's procedure: Because the immunoSEQ output included only junctional sequences and no quality scores, the filtering could not be the same as the filtering used for full-length reads. To assign V/J genes and CDR3, sequences were annotated using PyIR, a Python wrapper for IgBLAST v1.9, with IMGT germline references. Reads were removed for weak V/J assignments (E-value above 1e-6), missing CDR3, stop codons, out-of-frame junctions, or ambiguous translated residues. V3J clonotypes were defined as sequences sharing the same inferred V gene, J gene, and CDR3 amino acid sequence. Percentage overlap between repertoires was computed as shared unique clonotypes divided by the size of the smaller repertoire. Richness of each repertoire was evaluated using RTK rarefaction, the Chao1 estimator, and Recon v2.1 estimates of unobserved clonotypes. Generation probabilities for all TCRbeta clonotypes obtained by the gDNA method from four donors were computed using OLGA. In its TCRdb copy, this immuneACCESS table keeps in-frame sequences only and misses some clones. Where compared with another copy, unresolved V genes explain less than half of these, and the others have no known cause. The V and J calls and clone size are taken from that table; D and trimming were inferred from the DNA. The sample yields around 2,100,000 clones; over 85% were counted once. 0.9% to 1.5% of the sample rests with the top ten.

Specimen: naive CD8+ T cells sorted from blood. The label giving this sample's cell subset or site can be read as: CD45RA+CCR7+. The sequence was collected from a man younger than 35 in good health. The sequence links TRBV6-6 to TRBJ2-7; the D gene is not confidently resolved. The nucleotide sequence is TGTGCCAGCGGGATAGCCTACGAGCAGTACTTC. Its translation is CASGIAYEQYF.